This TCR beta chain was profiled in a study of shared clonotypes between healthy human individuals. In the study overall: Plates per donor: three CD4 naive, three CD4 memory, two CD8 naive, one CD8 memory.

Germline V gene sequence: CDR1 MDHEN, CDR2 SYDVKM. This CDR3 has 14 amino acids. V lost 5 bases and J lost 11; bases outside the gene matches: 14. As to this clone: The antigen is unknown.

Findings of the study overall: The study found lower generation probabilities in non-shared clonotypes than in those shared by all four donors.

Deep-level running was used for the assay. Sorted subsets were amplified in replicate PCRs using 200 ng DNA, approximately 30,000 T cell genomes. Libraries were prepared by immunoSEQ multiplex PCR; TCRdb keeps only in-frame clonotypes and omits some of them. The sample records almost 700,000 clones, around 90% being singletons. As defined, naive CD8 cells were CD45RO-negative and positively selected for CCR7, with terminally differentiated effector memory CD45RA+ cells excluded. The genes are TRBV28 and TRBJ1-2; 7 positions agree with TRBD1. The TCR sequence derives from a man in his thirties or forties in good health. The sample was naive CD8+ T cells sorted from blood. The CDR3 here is CASSRRQGLPWYTF. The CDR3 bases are TGTGCCAGCAGTCGCCGACAGGGCCTACCGTGGTACACCTTC.